This T cell receptor (beta chain) was observed in a study of low-dose radiotherapy and immunotherapy resistance in tumors. The V gene's germline CDR1 is LNHDA and CDR2 SQIVND (reference sequence). The CDR3 sequence is 14 residues long. V was pared by 5 bases and J by 2 bases, with 7 bases between. The time point was: before trial treatment. Alpha and beta chains were covered, as first-strand cDNA relied on TRAV- and TRBV-specific primers. TCR amplification used 20 PCR cycles, a constant-region primer and a V-primer adapter. In vitro transcription was used to amplify the isolated mRNA. TCRdb redid the calling of the reads with MiXCR, one entry per CDR3 protein. This repertoire shows about 64,000 distinct CDR3 sequences, 26% found once; its top ten account for about 6.6%. This clonotype was seen ten or more times.

The V gene is TRBV19, the J gene TRBJ2-6; D is unresolved. The sample here was PBMCs, taken before treatment. The receptor comes from a male donor with rectosigmoid adenocarcinoma. The CDR3 spells CASSFRAGANVLTF. For the CDR3, the DNA is TGTGCCAGTAGTTTCCGGGCTGGGGCCAACGTCCTGACTTTC.